A selection of T cell receptor beta chains follows, all from one sample in a study of post-analysis software for immune sequencing data. TCRdb passed the PCR reads through MiXCR, listing each CDR3 protein once. The table lists 820,000 or so distinct CDR3 sequences, around 50% of them singletons, with about 4.8% in the top ten. The source material was blood. The receptor source for this set is a girl between 10 and 17 years old with multiple sclerosis. Each CDR3 is given with its conserved first and last residue. Fields, in order: CDR3 protein, V gene, J gene, D gene. The D gene is left open where the match is weak.

cdr3_aa: CASSTVGRETQYF
v_call: TRBV12-3/TRBV12-4
j_call: -
d_call: -

cdr3_aa: CSARVPSTPAGYEQYF
v_call: TRBV20-1
j_call: TRBJ2-7
d_call: -

cdr3_aa: CSVVPRTSGSRYLEQYF
v_call: TRBV29-1
j_call: TRBJ2-7
d_call: TRBD2

cdr3_aa: CASSFGTDYKQSSYEQYF
v_call: TRBV6-5
j_call: TRBJ2-7
d_call: -

cdr3_aa: CASSLGSFRPDTQYF
v_call: TRBV5-1
j_call: TRBJ2-3
d_call: -

cdr3_aa: CASSTGTGPPHTQYF
v_call: TRBV6-1
j_call: TRBJ2-3
d_call: TRBD1

cdr3_aa: CATSEPGREETQYF
v_call: TRBV24-1
j_call: TRBJ2-5
d_call: -

cdr3_aa: CASSAIGGNQPQHF
v_call: TRBV6-1
j_call: TRBJ1-5
d_call: -

cdr3_aa: CASSLGVQSYNEQFF
v_call: TRBV12-3/TRBV12-4
j_call: TRBJ2-1
d_call: -

cdr3_aa: CASSEVFGQNYYEQYF
v_call: TRBV6-1
j_call: TRBJ2-7
d_call: -

cdr3_aa: CASNPPSGSSYNEQFF
v_call: TRBV12-3/TRBV12-4
j_call: TRBJ2-1
d_call: TRBD2

cdr3_aa: CSETREVQETQYF
v_call: TRBV29-1
j_call: TRBJ2-5
d_call: -

cdr3_aa: CASSFKPTGPLSGNTIYF
v_call: TRBV7-6
j_call: TRBJ1-3
d_call: -

cdr3_aa: CSALLAGGSTDTQYF
v_call: TRBV20-1
j_call: TRBJ2-3
d_call: TRBD2

cdr3_aa: CASSLTGRSPTDTQYF
v_call: TRBV7-3
j_call: TRBJ2-3
d_call: -

cdr3_aa: CASSSRARAYEQYF
v_call: TRBV5-1
j_call: TRBJ2-7
d_call: -

cdr3_aa: CASDRILGTSRDNEQFF
v_call: TRBV6-1
j_call: TRBJ2-1
d_call: TRBD2

cdr3_aa: CASSVAEGRRETQYF
v_call: TRBV9
j_call: TRBJ2-5
d_call: -

cdr3_aa: CSARDASGRETQYF
v_call: TRBV20-1
j_call: TRBJ2-5
d_call: TRBD2

cdr3_aa: CASRTQGTKNIQYF
v_call: TRBV7-2
j_call: TRBJ2-4
d_call: -

cdr3_aa: CAISESPAPVSGANVLTF
v_call: TRBV10-3
j_call: TRBJ2-6
d_call: -

cdr3_aa: CASSWGGQGEAFF
v_call: TRBV7-9
j_call: TRBJ1-1
d_call: -

cdr3_aa: CASSRPGGKETQYF
v_call: TRBV7-6
j_call: TRBJ2-5
d_call: -

cdr3_aa: CASSQDLKIGREQYF
v_call: TRBV4-2
j_call: TRBJ2-7
d_call: -

cdr3_aa: CASSLGTVGTEAFF
v_call: TRBV10-2
j_call: TRBJ1-1
d_call: -

cdr3_aa: CAIMRDNQETQYF
v_call: TRBV10-3
j_call: TRBJ2-5
d_call: -

cdr3_aa: CASSVSPTYEQYF
v_call: TRBV5-1
j_call: TRBJ2-7
d_call: -

cdr3_aa: CSANRQEIYEQYF
v_call: TRBV20-1
j_call: TRBJ2-7
d_call: -

cdr3_aa: CASSPATGSTDTQYF
v_call: TRBV28
j_call: TRBJ2-3
d_call: -

cdr3_aa: CAISEVRGKIRETQYF
v_call: TRBV10-3
j_call: TRBJ2-5
d_call: TRBD1

cdr3_aa: CSASQGARNQPQHF
v_call: TRBV20-1
j_call: TRBJ1-5
d_call: TRBD1

cdr3_aa: CASSLRDANYGYTF
v_call: TRBV12-3/TRBV12-4
j_call: TRBJ1-2
d_call: -